The 5 T cell receptor beta chains presented below share a single source sample, sequenced in a study of cytomegalovirus exposure and HLA in healthy donors. PCR used 60 Vbeta primers and 13 Jbeta primers. Clones were sequenced by immunoSEQ multiplex PCR, and TCRdb holds only the in-frame ones, with some missing. The table shows 250,000 to 350,000 clones, with 86% occurring only once. The sample consisted of PBMCs. The receptors here all came from a man aged 40-55 years in good health and CMV-seropositive.

The CDR3 bases are TGTGCCAGCAGCCCCGGACAGGTCGCCACTGAAGCTTTCTTT. This codes for CASSPGQVATEAFF. V usage is TRBV7-9 and J usage is TRBJ1-1; 7 bases match TRBD1. Germline V gives CDR1 SEHNR, CDR2 FQNEAQ (reference sequence). With V trimmed by 5 bases and J by 4 bases, 7 bases remained unmatched. The CDR3 covers 14 residues.

CDR3 sequence reads: CASSAQTSGFTDTQYF. As DNA, the CDR3 is TGTGCCAGCAGCGCTCAGACTAGCGGGTTCACAGATACGCAGTATTTT. This chain links TRBV7-6 with TRBJ2-3; 10 bases match TRBD2. The germline V gene has CDR1 SGHVS and CDR2 FNYEAQ. The V segment lost 5 bases and the J segment 2 bases; nucleotides outside the gene matches: 7. There are 16 residues in the CDR3.

This clone was observed a single time. This sequence joins TRBV6-5 and TRBJ1-5; 10 positions agree with TRBD1. With V trimmed by 6 bases and J by 1 base, 3 bases remained unmatched. The CDR3 has 15 amino acids. Germline V CDR1 and CDR2: MNHEY, SVGAGI. The CDR3 spells CASRRQGASNQPQHF. The CDR3 nucleotides read TGTGCCAGCAGGCGACAGGGGGCAAGCAATCAGCCCCAGCATTTT.

This clone was seen only once. The chain employs TRBV28 and TRBJ2-1; 9 bases line up with TRBD2. This CDR3 is 15 amino acids long. Trimming took 6 bases from V and 8 from J; bases not matched to a gene: 11. Germline values: CDR1 MDHEN, CDR2 SYDVKM. CDR3 amino acids: CASRTAGGRLDEQFF. Written as DNA, the CDR3 is TGTGCCAGCAGAACGGCGGGAGGGCGGCTGGATGAGCAGTTCTTC.

The V call is TRBV5-5, the J call TRBJ2-5, with 11 bases aligning to TRBD2. Trimming took 2 bases from V and 5 from J; bases not matched to a gene: 8. This CDR3 is 16 amino acids long. The germline gives CDR1 SGHKS, CDR2 YYEKEE (reference sequence). This chain's CDR3 is CASSFRVTSGAETQYF. CDR3 coding DNA: TGTGCCAGCAGCTTTAGGGTGACTAGCGGGGCGGAGACCCAGTACTTC. Together with reference TRBV5-5 and TRBJ2-5, the CDR3 gives the full variable domain: DAGVTQSPTHLIKTRGQQVTLRCSPISGHKSVSWYQQVLGQGPQFIFQYYEKEERGRGNFPDRFSARQFPNYSSELNVNALLLGDSALYLCASSFRVTSGAETQYFGPGTRLLVL.